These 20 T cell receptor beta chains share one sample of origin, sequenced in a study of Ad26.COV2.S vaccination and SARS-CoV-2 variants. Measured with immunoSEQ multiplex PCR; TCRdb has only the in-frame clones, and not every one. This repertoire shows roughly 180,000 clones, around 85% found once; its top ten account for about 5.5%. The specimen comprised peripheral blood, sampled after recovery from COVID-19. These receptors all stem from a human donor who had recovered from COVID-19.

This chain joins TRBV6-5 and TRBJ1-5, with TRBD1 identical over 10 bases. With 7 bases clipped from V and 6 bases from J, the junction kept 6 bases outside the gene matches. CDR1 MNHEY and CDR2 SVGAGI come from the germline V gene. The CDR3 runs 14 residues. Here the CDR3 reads CASTSTGGGQPQHF. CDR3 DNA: TGTGCCAGCACTTCGACAGGGGGCGGTCAGCCCCAGCATTTT.

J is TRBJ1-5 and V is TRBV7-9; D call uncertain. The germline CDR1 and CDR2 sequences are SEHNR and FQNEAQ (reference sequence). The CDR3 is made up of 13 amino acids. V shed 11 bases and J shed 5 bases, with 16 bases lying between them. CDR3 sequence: CAGMPGRDQPQHF. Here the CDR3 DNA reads TGTGCCGGTATGCCCGGGCGGGATCAGCCCCAGCATTTT.

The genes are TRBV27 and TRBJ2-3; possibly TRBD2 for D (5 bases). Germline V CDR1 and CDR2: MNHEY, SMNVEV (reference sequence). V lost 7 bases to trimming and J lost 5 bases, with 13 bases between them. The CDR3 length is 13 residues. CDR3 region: CASTGLAGDTQYF. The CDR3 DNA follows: TGTGCCAGCACTGGGCTAGCCGGAGATACGCAGTATTTT.

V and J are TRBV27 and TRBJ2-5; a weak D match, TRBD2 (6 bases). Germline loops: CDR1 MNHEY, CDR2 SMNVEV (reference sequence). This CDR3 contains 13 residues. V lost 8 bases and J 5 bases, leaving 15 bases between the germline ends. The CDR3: CASGLLAGETQYF. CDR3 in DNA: TGTGCCAGCGGATTACTTGCGGGGGAGACCCAGTACTTC.

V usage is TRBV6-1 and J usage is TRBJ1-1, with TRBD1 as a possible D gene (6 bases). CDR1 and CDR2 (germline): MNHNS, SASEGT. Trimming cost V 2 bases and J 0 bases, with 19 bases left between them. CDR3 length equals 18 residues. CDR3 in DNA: TGTGCCAGCAGTGAATTTAGGTCAGGGACATTTATGAACACTGAAGCTTTCTTT. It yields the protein CASSEFRSGTFMNTEAFF.

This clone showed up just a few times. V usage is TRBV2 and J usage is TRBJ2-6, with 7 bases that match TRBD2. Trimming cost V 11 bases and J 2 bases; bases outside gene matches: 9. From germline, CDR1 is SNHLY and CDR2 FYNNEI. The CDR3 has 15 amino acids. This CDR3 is CAGAGKRAGANVLTF. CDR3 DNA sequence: TGTGCCGGAGCGGGAAAGCGGGCTGGGGCCAACGTCCTGACTTTC.

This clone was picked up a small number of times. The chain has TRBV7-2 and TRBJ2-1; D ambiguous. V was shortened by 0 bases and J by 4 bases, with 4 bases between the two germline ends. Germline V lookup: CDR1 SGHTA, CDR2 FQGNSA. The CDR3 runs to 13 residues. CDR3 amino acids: CASSLARYNEQFF. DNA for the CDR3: TGTGCCAGCAGCTTAGCGCGTTACAATGAGCAGTTCTTC.

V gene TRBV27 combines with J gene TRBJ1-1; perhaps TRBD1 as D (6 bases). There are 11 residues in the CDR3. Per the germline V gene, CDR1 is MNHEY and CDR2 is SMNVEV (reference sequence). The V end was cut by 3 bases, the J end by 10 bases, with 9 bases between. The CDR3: CASSFGGRAFF. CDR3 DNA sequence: TGTGCCAGCAGTTTTGGGGGCAGAGCTTTCTTT.

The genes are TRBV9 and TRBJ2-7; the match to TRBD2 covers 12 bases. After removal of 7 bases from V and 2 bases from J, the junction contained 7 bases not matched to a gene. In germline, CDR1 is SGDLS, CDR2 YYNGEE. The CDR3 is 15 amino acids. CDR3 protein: CASSRTSGTPYEQYF. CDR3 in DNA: TGTGCCAGCTCCAGGACTAGCGGGACCCCCTACGAGCAGTACTTC.

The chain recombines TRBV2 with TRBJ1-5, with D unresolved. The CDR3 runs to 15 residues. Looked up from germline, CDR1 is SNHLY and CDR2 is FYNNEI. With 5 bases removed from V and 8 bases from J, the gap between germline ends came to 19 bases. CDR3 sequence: CASSPFAGTIEPQHF. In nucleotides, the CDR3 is TGTGCCAGCAGTCCCTTTGCAGGTACAATCGAGCCCCAGCATTTT.

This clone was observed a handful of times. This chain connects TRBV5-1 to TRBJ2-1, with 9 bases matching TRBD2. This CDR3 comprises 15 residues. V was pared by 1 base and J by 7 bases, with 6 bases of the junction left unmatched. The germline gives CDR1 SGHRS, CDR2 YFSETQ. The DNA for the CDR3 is TGCGCCAGCAGCTTGTTGGTAGCGGGAGAAAATGAGCAGTTCTTC. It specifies CASSLLVAGENEQFF.

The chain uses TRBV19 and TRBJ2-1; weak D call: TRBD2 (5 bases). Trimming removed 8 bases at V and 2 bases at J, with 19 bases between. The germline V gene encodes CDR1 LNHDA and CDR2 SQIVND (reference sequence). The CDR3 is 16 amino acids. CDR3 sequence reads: CASSSAGLSAYNEQFF. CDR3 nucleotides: TGTGCCAGTTCATCCGCGGGCCTGTCCGCCTACAATGAGCAGTTCTTC.

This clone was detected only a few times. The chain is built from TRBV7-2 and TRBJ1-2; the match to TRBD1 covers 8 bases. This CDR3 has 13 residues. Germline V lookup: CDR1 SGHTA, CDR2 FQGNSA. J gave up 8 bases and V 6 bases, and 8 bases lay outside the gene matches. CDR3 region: CASRKTGARGYTF. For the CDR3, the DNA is TGTGCCAGCAGGAAGACAGGGGCGCGGGGCTACACCTTC.

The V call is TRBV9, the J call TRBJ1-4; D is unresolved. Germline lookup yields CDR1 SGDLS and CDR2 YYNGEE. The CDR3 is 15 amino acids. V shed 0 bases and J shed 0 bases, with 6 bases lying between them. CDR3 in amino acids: CASSVGFTTNEKLFF. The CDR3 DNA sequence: TGTGCCAGCAGCGTAGGGTTTACAACTAATGAAAAACTGTTTTTT. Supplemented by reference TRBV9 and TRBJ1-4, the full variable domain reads DSGVTQTPKHLITATGQRVTLRCSPRSGDLSVYWYQQSLDQGLQFLIQYYNGEERAKGNILERFSAQQFPDLHSELNLSSLELGDSALYFCASSVGFTTNEKLFFGSGTQLSVL.

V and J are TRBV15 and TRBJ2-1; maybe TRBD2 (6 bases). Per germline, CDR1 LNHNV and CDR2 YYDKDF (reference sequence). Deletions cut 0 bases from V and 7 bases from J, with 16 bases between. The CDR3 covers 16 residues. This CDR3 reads CATSRDRGARRNEQFF. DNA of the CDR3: TGTGCCACCAGCAGAGACCGCGGGGCGAGGAGGAATGAGCAGTTCTTC.

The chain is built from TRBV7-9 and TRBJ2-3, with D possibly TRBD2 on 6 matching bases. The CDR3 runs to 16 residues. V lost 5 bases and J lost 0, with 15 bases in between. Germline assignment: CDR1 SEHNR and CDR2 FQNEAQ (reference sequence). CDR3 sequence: CASSPYRSGSTDTQYF. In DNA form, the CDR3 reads TGTGCCAGCAGCCCCTATCGTAGCGGTAGCACAGATACGCAGTATTTT. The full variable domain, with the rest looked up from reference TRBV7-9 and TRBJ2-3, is DTGVSQNPRHKITKRGQNVTFRCDPISEHNRLYWYRQTLGQGPEFLTYFQNEAQLEKSRLLSDRFSAERPKGSFSTLEIQRTEQGDSAMYLCASSPYRSGSTDTQYFGPGTRLTVL.

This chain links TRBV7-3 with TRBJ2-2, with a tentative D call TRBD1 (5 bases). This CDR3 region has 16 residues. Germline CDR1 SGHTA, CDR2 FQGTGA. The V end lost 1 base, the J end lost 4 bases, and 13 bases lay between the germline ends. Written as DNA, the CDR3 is TGTGCCAGCAGCTTAATAATAGCAGGGATCACCGGGGAGCTGTTTTTT. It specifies CASSLIIAGITGELFF. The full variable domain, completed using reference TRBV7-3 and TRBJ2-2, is GAGVSQTPSNKVTEKGKYVELRCDPISGHTALYWYRQSLGQGPEFLIYFQGTGAADDSGLPNDRFFAVRPEGSVSTLKIQRTERGDSAVYLCASSLIIAGITGELFFGEGSRLTVL.

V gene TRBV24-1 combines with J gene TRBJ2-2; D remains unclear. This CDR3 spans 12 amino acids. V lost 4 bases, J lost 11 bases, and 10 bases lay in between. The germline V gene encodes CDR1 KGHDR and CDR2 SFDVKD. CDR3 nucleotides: TGTGCCACCAGTGAAGTAGGCCTTGAGCTGTTTTTT. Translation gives CATSEVGLELFF.

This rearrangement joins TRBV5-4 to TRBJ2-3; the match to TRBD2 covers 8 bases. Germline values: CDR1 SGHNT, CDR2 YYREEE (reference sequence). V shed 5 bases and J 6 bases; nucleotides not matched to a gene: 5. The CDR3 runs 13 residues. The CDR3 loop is CASSNTGGDTQYF. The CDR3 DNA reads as TGTGCCAGCAGTAATACGGGGGGGGATACGCAGTATTTT.

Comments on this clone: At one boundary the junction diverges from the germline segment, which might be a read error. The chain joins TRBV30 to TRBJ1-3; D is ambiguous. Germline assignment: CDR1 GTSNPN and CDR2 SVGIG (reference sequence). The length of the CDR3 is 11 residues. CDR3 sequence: CAWREGLMANF. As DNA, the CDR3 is TGTGCCTGGCGGGAAGGGTTAATGGCGAATTTT.